The 16 T cell receptor beta chains listed next were all sequenced from one sample in a study of OX40 agonist ivuxolimab in advanced cancers. The protocol was immunoSEQ multiplex PCR, while the TCRdb copy is restricted to in-frame clones and leaves out a portion. The sample consists of about 86,000 clones, around 90% of them appearing once. The source was CD4+ or CD8+ T cells sorted from blood, collected in a trial of the OX40 agonist ivuxolimab. The receptor set was obtained from an adult with an advanced solid tumor such as melanoma, head and neck, liver or kidney cancer.

There are a few counts of this clone. The rearrangement links TRBV7-2 to TRBJ1-2, with D possibly matching TRBD1 (6 bases). Germline CDR1 reads SGHTA; CDR2 reads FQGNSA. The CDR3 runs to 14 residues. Trimming removed 5 bases from V and 3 bases from J, with 13 bases in between. CDR3 amino acids: CASSLGTGYYGYTF. CDR3 sequence (DNA): TGTGCCAGCAGCCTCGGTACAGGGTACTATGGCTACACCTTC.

The V call is TRBV4-3, the J call TRBJ2-1; D call uncertain. The CDR3 length is 14 residues. The ends were cut back, 0 bases at V and 4 bases at J, with 7 bases in the middle. Per the germline V gene, CDR1 is LGHNA and CDR2 is YSLEER. CDR3 DNA: TGCGCCAGCAGCCAAGACCTAGTGTACAATGAGCAGTTCTTC. It translates to CASSQDLVYNEQFF.

The chain employs TRBV11-1 and TRBJ2-7; 7 bases match TRBD1. The CDR3 covers 15 residues. Trimming removed 5 bases from V and 3 bases from J; junction bases left unmatched: 10. From germline, CDR1 is SGHAT and CDR2 FQDESV (reference sequence). The CDR3 DNA reads TGTGCCAGCAGCCGCTTGATAGGGACAGTCTACGAGCAGTACTTC. Its translation: CASSRLIGTVYEQYF.

The rearrangement uses TRBV7-3 and TRBJ2-7, with 7 nucleotides matching TRBD2. The junction had 7 bases not matched to a gene; V was cut back by 2 bases and J by 6 bases. Looked up from germline, CDR1 is SGHTA and CDR2 is FQGTGA. The CDR3 contains 14 residues. CDR3 DNA: TGTGCCAGCAGCTTATTTGCGGGAGAGGGCGAGCAGTACTTC. Translated: CASSLFAGEGEQYF.

This sequence joins TRBV5-6 and TRBJ1-2; 12 positions agree with TRBD1. Germline loops: CDR1 SGHDT, CDR2 YYEEEE. V was clipped by 0 bases and J by 7 bases; unmatched bases: 7. The CDR3 runs 16 residues. The CDR3: CASSLGDRGRLGGYTF. Written as DNA, the CDR3 is TGTGCCAGCAGCTTGGGGGACAGGGGGCGACTCGGTGGCTACACCTTC.

This clone appeared a few times. The CDR3 bases are TGTGCCACCAGCAGAGATCTAAGGCCAACTACTGGAAACACCATATATTTT. Translation gives CATSRDLRPTTGNTIYF. The chain recombines TRBV15 with TRBJ1-3; D remains ambiguous. The CDR3 length is 17 residues. CDR1 and CDR2 (germline): LNHNV, YYDKDF (reference sequence). V shed 0 bases and J shed 2 bases, with 14 bases lying between them.

This clone was found once. The chain uses TRBV7-3 and TRBJ2-6; TRBD1 or TRBD2 may be the D gene (6 bases each). The CDR3 loop spans 20 amino acids. The ends were cut back, 6 bases at V and 1 base at J, with 25 bases in the middle. Germline V gives CDR1 SGHTA, CDR2 FQGTGA. The CDR3 DNA follows: TGTGCCAGCAGTCCCCCGGGGGCCGGGAGAAGGGGTTCTGGGGCCAACGTCCTGACTTTC. This codes for CASSPPGAGRRGSGANVLTF.

This sequence joins TRBV29-1 and TRBJ1-2; TRBD1 matches 10 bases. Germline trimming cut 4 bases from V and 6 bases from J; bases unmatched to any gene: 2. Germline V lookup: CDR1 SQVTM, CDR2 ANQGSEA. The CDR3 spans 12 residues. The CDR3 loop is CSVAGQGNGYTF. CDR3 DNA sequence: TGCAGCGTTGCGGGACAGGGGAATGGCTACACCTTC. The full variable domain, rest sourced from reference TRBV29-1 and TRBJ1-2, is SAVISQKPSRDICQRGTSLTIQCQVDSQVTMMFWYRQQPGQSLTLIATANQGSEATYESGFVIDKFPISRPNLTFSTLTVSNMSPEDSSIYLCSVAGQGNGYTFGSGTRLTVV.

This chain joins TRBV5-1 and TRBJ1-2; D remains unclear. The germline V and J ends were trimmed by 4 bases and 4 bases, with 14 bases remaining between them. The germline CDR1 and CDR2 sequences are SGHRS and YFSETQ. The CDR3 sequence is 14 residues long. In DNA, the CDR3 is TGCGCCAGCAGCACCCAAACAGAGAGCTATGGCTACACCTTC. Protein sequence: CASSTQTESYGYTF.

This clone has a handful of counts. The chain couples TRBV7-9 to TRBJ2-1, with D possibly TRBD1 on 6 matching bases. CDR3 length equals 16 residues. Trimming cost V 5 bases and J 1 base, with 15 bases left between them. The V gene's germline CDR1 is SEHNR and CDR2 FQNEAQ (reference sequence). The CDR3 sequence is CASSPRGYSSYNEQFF. CDR3 nucleotide sequence: TGTGCCAGCAGCCCCAGGGGTTATTCATCCTACAATGAGCAGTTCTTC.

This chain links TRBV5-1 with TRBJ2-3, with D tentatively TRBD1 (5 bases). V lost 0 bases, J lost 1 base, and 9 bases lay in between. The CDR3 loop spans 15 amino acids. The germline gives CDR1 SGHRS, CDR2 YFSETQ. CDR3 nucleotide sequence: TGCGCCAGCAGCTTGGCAGGGTCCGGCACAGATACGCAGTATTTT. Encoded protein: CASSLAGSGTDTQYF.

In DNA, the CDR3 is TGTGCCAGCAGTTACTCGGAGAGCTCTGGAAACACCATATATTTT. Encoded protein: CASSYSESSGNTIYF. This rearrangement joins TRBV6-5 to TRBJ1-3; no definite D call. The V and J ends lost 0 bases and 0 bases respectively, with 6 bases between them. The CDR3 totals 15 residues. The germline gives CDR1 MNHEY, CDR2 SVGAGI.

This clone was seen once. The rearrangement links TRBV5-1 to TRBJ2-2; TRBD1 might be the D (6 bases). Per germline, CDR1 SGHRS and CDR2 YFSETQ. The length of the CDR3 is 17 residues. Trimming removed 0 bases from V and 0 bases from J, with 12 bases in between. As DNA, the CDR3 is TGCGCCAGCAGCTTGGATTCAGGGGCCACGAACACCGGGGAGCTGTTTTTT. Encoded protein: CASSLDSGATNTGELFF.

The rearrangement joins TRBV4-2 to TRBJ1-1, with 9 bases fitting TRBD1. V trimming: 4 bases; J trimming: 7 bases; junction bases outside the gene matches: 10. The CDR3 has 15 amino acids. From germline, CDR1 is LGHNA and CDR2 YNFKEQ. CDR3 in amino acids: CASSRAGTGIYEAFF. DNA of the CDR3: TGTGCCAGCAGCCGGGCCGGGACAGGGATATATGAAGCTTTCTTT.

On this clone itself: At one end, the junction sequence differs from germline, possibly due to a read error. The chain recombines TRBV20-1 with TRBJ1-2; no definite D call. This CDR3 has 11 amino acids. Germline V gene sequence: CDR1 DFQATT, CDR2 SNEGSKA (reference sequence). The CDR3 loop is CSSSPSYGYTF. CDR3 nucleotides: TGCAGTTCTAGCCCCAGCTATGGCTACACCTTC.

This chain links TRBV10-3 with TRBJ2-5, with D possibly being TRBD2 (6 bases). Germline V gives CDR1 ENHRY, CDR2 SYGVKD. CDR3 size: 13 residues. Trimming took 9 bases from V and 4 from J, leaving 15 bases between them. The CDR3 DNA is TGTGCCATGCAAGGAGGGCGCGGAGAGACCCAGTACTTC. Protein sequence: CAMQGGRGETQYF.